One and the same sample provided the 10 T cell receptor beta chains below, sequenced in a study of spatial heterogeneity in lung cancer. Time point indicated: sample taken at primary tumor resection. TCRdb itself ran the 5' RACE reads through MiXCR, one entry per CDR3 protein. The table shows 35,000 to 50,000 distinct CDR3 sequences, with under 4% occurring only once. Sequenced material: normal lung tissue next to the tumor, taken at surgery. The receptor set was obtained from a male donor with early-stage non-small cell lung cancer.

The V gene is TRBV2, the J gene TRBJ2-7, with a possible D match to TRBD2 (6 bases). The CDR3 covers 15 residues. The germline CDR1 and CDR2 sequences are SNHLY and FYNNEI. Trimming stripped 1 base from V and 3 bases from J, with 13 bases between. The CDR3 DNA is TGTGCCAGCAGTGAAGGAGCGGGTCGATACTACGAGCAGTACTTC. Residues: CASSEGAGRYYEQYF. Variable domain in full (rest from reference TRBV2 and TRBJ2-7): EPEVTQTPSHQVTQMGQEVILRCVPISNHLYFYWYRQILGQKVEFLVSFYNNEISEKSEIFDDQFSVERPDGSNFTLKIRSTKLEDSAMYFCASSEGAGRYYEQYFGPGTRLTVT.

To note about this clonotype: One base away lies a much larger clone, so this may be a sequencing read error. V is TRBV20-1 and J is TRBJ2-1, with 8 bases identical to TRBD2. Per the germline V gene, CDR1 is DFQATT and CDR2 is SNEGSKA (reference sequence). The CDR3 covers 16 residues. The CDR3 DNA is TGCGGTGCTGCCGGGCTAGCGGGCCTCTCCTACAATGAGCAGTTCTTC. It encodes CGAAGLAGLSYNEQFF.

This clonotype was counted ten times or more. The chain couples TRBV29-1 to TRBJ1-5, with a tentative D call TRBD1 (5 bases). The V gene's germline CDR1 is SQVTM and CDR2 ANQGSEA. This CDR3 has 15 amino acids. V shed 4 bases and J shed 2 bases, with 15 bases lying between them. CDR3 nucleotides: TGCAGCGTTGTCACGGGAGGGGTTGGCAATCAGCCCCAGCATTTT. It is translated as CSVVTGGVGNQPQHF.

This clonotype has ten or more counts. The chain employs TRBV20-1 and TRBJ2-1; 10 positions agree with TRBD1. V lost 6 bases, J lost 1 base, and 6 bases stayed unmatched. The CDR3 is 15 residues long. CDR1 DFQATT and CDR2 SNEGSKA come from the germline V gene (reference sequence). The CDR3 nucleotides read TGCAGTGCATCGACAGGGGGCGCGTCCTACAATGAGCAGTTCTTC. Protein sequence: CSASTGGASYNEQFF.

This clonotype was observed many times. The gene calls are TRBV2 and TRBJ2-1; TRBD2 agrees at 7 bases. Germline V CDR1 and CDR2: SNHLY, FYNNEI. J lost 14 bases, V lost 6 bases, and 16 bases had no gene match. This CDR3 has 14 amino acids. The CDR3 sequence: CASSMTPDGGREFF. In nucleotides, the CDR3 is TGTGCCAGCAGCATGACCCCCGATGGGGGGAGGGAGTTCTTC.

This clonotype was seen many times. The chain has TRBV5-1 and TRBJ2-5; D is unresolved. The V end lost 0 bases, the J end lost 0 bases, and 9 bases lay between the germline ends. Germline CDR1 SGHRS, CDR2 YFSETQ. There are 15 residues in the CDR3. DNA for the CDR3: TGCGCCAGCAGCTTGGAGGGCAGCTACCAAGAGACCCAGTACTTC. The encoded protein is CASSLEGSYQETQYF.

This clonotype was seen at least ten times. The J gene is TRBJ2-3, the V gene TRBV11-2; TRBD2 is a possible D gene (5 bases). Trimming pared 8 bases from V and 0 bases from J, leaving 12 bases between. Germline CDR1 SGHAT, CDR2 FQNNGV. This CDR3 is built from 14 residues. The CDR3 loop is CASRAGWSTDTQYF. The CDR3, as DNA: TGTGCCAGCCGGGCGGGCTGGAGCACAGATACGCAGTATTTT.

This clonotype has just a few counts. The gene calls are TRBV7-7 and TRBJ2-3, with D perhaps given as TRBD1 or TRBD2 (5 bases each). The CDR3 length is 15 residues. Germline CDR1 reads SSHAT; CDR2 reads FNYEAQ (reference sequence). V lost 3 bases and J lost 3, with 13 bases in between. DNA of the CDR3: TGTGCCAGCAGCTTTCGGGATTCAGGGACAGATACGCAGTATTTT. Its protein is CASSFRDSGTDTQYF.

This clonotype was observed many times. This chain links TRBV20-1 with TRBJ2-7; 9 bases are shared with TRBD2. Germline CDR1 and CDR2: DFQATT and SNEGSKA (reference sequence). V shed 1 base, J shed 8 bases, and the junction held 15 bases outside the gene matches. This CDR3 has 16 amino acids. The CDR3 DNA follows: TGCAGTGCTAGAGCCCCCTACGGCGGGAGGGCCTATCAGCAGTACTTC. It specifies CSARAPYGGRAYQQYF.

Many counts were recorded for this clonotype. The chain has TRBV20-1 and TRBJ1-3; D remains ambiguous. This CDR3 comprises 13 residues. Trimming shortened V by 1 base and J by 0 bases, and 4 bases separated the two germline ends. The germline V gene has CDR1 DFQATT and CDR2 SNEGSKA (reference sequence). CDR3 in DNA: TGCAGTGCTAGAGTCAACTCTGGAAACACCATATATTTT. Translation: CSARVNSGNTIYF.